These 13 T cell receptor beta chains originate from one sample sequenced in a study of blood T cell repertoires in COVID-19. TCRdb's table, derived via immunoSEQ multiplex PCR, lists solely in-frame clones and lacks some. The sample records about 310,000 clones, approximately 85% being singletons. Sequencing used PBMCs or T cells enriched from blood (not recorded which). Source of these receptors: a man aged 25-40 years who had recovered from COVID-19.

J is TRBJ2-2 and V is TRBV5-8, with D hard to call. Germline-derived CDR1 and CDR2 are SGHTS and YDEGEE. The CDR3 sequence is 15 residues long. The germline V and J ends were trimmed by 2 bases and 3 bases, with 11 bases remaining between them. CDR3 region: CASSFHTTYTGELFF. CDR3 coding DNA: TGTGCCAGCAGCTTTCACACAACCTACACCGGGGAGCTGTTTTTT. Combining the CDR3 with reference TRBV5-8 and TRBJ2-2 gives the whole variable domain EAGVTQSPTHLIKTRGQQATLRCSPISGHTSVYWYQQALGLGLQFLLWYDEGEERNRGNFPPRFSGRQFPNYSSELNVNALELEDSALYLCASSFHTTYTGELFFGEGSRLTVL.

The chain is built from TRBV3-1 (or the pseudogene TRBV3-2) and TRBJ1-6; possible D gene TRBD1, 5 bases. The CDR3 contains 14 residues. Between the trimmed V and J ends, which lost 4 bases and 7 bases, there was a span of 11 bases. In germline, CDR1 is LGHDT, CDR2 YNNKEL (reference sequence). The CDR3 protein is CASSPWGRNSPLHF. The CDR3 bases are TGTGCCAGCAGCCCGTGGGGCAGAAATTCACCCCTCCACTTT.

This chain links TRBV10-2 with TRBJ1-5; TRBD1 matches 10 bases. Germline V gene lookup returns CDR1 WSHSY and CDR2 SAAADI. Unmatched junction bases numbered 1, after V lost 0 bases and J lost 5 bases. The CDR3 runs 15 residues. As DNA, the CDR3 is TGCGCCAGCAGTGAGTCGGGGACAGGGGATCAGCCCCAGCATTTT. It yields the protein CASSESGTGDQPQHF.

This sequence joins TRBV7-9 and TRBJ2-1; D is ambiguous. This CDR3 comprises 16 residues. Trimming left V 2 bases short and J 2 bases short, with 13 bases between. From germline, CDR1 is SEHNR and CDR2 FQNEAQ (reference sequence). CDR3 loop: CASSLRGGGPYNEQFF. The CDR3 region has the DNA TGTGCCAGCAGCTTAAGAGGTGGCGGCCCCTACAATGAGCAGTTCTTC.

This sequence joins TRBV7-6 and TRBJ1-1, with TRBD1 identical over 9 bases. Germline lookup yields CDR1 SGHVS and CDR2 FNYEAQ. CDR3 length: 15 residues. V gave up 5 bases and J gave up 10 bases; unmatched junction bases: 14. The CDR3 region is CASSLNSGTGNVAFF. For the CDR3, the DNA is TGTGCCAGCAGCCTCAACTCCGGGACAGGGAATGTAGCTTTCTTT.

The CDR3 DNA sequence: TGTGCCAGCAGTTACTCAGCAGGGTGGTATGGCTACACCTTC. Its translation is CASSYSAGWYGYTF. The rearrangement uses TRBV6-5 and TRBJ1-2, with a weak D call TRBD1 (5 bases). The CDR3 spans 14 residues. Trimming took 0 bases from V and 5 from J, leaving 10 bases between them. Germline-derived CDR1 and CDR2 are MNHEY and SVGAGI.

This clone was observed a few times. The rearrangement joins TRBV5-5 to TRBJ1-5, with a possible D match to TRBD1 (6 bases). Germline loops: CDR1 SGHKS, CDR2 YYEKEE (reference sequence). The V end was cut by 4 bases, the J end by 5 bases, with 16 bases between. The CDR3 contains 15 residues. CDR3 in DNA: TGTGCCAGCAGCCAAGGACAGTATATGCATCAGCCCCAGCATTTT. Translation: CASSQGQYMHQPQHF.

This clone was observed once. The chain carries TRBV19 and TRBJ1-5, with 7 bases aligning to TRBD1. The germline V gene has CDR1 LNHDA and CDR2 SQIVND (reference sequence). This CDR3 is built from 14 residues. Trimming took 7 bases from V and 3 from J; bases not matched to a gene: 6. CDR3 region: CASTPGQHNQPQHF. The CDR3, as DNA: TGTGCCAGTACCCCGGGACAGCACAATCAGCCCCAGCATTTT. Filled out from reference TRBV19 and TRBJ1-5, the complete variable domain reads DGGITQSPKYLFRKEGQNVTLSCEQNLNHDAMYWYRQDPGQGLRLIYYSQIVNDFQKGDIAEGYSVSREKKESFPLTVTSAQKNPTAFYLCASTPGQHNQPQHFGDGTRLSIL.

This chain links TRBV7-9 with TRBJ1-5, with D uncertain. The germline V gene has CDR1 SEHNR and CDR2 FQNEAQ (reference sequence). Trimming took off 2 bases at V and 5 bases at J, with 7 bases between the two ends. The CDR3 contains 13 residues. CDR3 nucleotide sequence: TGTGCCAGCAGCTTAAGCCTCGATCAGCCCCAGCATTTT. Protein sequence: CASSLSLDQPQHF.

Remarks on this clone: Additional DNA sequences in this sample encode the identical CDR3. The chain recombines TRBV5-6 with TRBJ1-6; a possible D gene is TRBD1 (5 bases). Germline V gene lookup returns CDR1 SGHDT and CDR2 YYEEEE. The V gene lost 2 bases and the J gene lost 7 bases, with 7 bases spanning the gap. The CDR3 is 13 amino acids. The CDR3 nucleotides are TGTGCCAGCAGCTTAAGACAGAATTCACCCCTCCACTTT. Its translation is CASSLRQNSPLHF.

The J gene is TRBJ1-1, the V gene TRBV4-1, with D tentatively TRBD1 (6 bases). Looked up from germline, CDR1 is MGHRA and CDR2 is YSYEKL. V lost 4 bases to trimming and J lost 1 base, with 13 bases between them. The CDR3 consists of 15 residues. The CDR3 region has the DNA TGCGCCAGCAGCCCCCCTGAGACAGGGAACACTGAAGCTTTCTTT. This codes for CASSPPETGNTEAFF.

DNA of the CDR3: TGTGCCAGCAGTGACGGTCAGCCCCAGCATTTT. It yields the protein CASSDGQPQHF. The rearrangement links TRBV2 to TRBJ1-5; D is uncertain. V lost 3 bases and J 6 bases, leaving 3 bases between the germline ends. CDR1 and CDR2 from the germline V gene are SNHLY and FYNNEI. CDR3 length: 11 amino acids.

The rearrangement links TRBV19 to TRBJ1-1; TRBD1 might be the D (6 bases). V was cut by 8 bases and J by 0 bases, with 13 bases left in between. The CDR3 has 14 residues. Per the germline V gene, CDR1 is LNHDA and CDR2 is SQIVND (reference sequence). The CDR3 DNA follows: TGTGCCAGTCGAGAGACAGGCATGAACACTGAAGCTTTCTTT. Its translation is CASRETGMNTEAFF. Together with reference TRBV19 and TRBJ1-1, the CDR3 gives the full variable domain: DGGITQSPKYLFRKEGQNVTLSCEQNLNHDAMYWYRQDPGQGLRLIYYSQIVNDFQKGDIAEGYSVSREKKESFPLTVTSAQKNPTAFYLCASRETGMNTEAFFGQGTRLTVV.